This T cell receptor beta chain was obtained from a study of blood T cell repertoires in COVID-19. For the study at large: Researchers got acute and convalescent COVID-19 samples from the United States, Italy and Spain. The cDNA or gDNA used as material had been derived from T cells, B-cell-depleted T cells, or PBMCs.

Original processing methods: Nucleated cell counts were estimated from reference gene primer amplification. Assay used: immunoSEQ multiplex PCR; TCRdb lists only in-frame clones, some missing. V and J calls and clone size follow that table, whereas D and trimming were derived from the DNA. Found here are about 29,000 clones, 85% to 90% of them singletons; the top ten hold 24%. CDR3 size: 17 residues. CDR1 and CDR2 (germline): MNHEY, SVGEGT. Deletions cut 5 bases from V and 0 bases from J, with 18 bases between. The TCR sequence derives from a human donor with active COVID-19. The donor label of this sample is uncertain. Sequenced material: peripheral blood. The V and J genes are TRBV6-2 or TRBV6-3 and TRBJ2-3; tentative D call: TRBD2 (7 bases). The DNA of the CDR3 is TGTGCCAGCAGTCTACTACCGGGGGGCGTGAGCACAGATACGCAGTATTTT. It specifies CASSLLPGGVSTDTQYF.